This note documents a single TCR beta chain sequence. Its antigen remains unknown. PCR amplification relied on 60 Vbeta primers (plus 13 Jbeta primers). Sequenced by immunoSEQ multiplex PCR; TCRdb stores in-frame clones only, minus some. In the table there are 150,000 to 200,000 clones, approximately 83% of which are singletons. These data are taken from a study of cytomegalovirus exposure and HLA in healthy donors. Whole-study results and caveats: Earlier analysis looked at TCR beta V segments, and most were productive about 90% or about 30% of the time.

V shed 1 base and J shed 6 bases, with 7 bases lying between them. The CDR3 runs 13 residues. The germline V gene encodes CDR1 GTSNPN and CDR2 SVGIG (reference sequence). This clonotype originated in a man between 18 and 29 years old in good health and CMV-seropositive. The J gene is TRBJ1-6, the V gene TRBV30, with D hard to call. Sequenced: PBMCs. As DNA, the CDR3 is TGTGCCTGGAGTGCGTCGCGTAATTCACCCCTCCACTTT. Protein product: CAWSASRNSPLHF.